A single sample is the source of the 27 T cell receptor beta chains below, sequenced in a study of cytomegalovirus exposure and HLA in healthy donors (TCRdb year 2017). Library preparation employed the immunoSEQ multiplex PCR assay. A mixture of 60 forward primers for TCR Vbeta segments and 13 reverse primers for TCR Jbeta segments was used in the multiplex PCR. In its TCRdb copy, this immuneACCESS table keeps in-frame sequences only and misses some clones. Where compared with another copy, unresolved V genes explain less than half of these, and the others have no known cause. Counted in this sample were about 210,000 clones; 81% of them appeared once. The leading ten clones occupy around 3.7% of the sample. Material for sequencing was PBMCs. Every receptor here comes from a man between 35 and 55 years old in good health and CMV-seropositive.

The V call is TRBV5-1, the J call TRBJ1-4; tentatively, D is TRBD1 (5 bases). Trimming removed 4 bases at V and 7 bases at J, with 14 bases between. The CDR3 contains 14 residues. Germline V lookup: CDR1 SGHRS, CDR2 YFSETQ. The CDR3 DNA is TGCGCCAGCAGCCTGGGGCGGGGCGGTGAAAAACTGTTTTTT. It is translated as CASSLGRGGEKLFF.

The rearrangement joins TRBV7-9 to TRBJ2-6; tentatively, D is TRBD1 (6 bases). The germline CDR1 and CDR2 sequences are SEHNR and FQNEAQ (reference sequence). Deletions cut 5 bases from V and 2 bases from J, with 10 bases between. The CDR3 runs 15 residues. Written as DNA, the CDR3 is TGTGCCAGCAGCGAGTCAGGGGCTGGGGCCAACGTCCTGACTTTC. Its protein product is CASSESGAGANVLTF.

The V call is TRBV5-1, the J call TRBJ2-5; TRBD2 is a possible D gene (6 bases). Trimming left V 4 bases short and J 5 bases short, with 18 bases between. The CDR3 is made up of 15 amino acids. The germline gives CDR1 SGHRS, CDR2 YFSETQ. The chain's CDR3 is CASSALADTRETQYF. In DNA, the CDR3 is TGCGCCAGCAGCGCCTTAGCGGACACTAGGGAGACCCAGTACTTC.

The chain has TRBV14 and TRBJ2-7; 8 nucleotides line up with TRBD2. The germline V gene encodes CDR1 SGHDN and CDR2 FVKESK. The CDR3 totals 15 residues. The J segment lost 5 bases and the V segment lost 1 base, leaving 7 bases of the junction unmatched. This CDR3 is CASSQASGTRHEQYF. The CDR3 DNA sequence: TGTGCCAGCAGCCAAGCCTCCGGGACTAGACACGAGCAGTACTTC. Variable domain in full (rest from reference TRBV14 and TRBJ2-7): EAGVTQFPSHSVIEKGQTVTLRCDPISGHDNLYWYRRVMGKEIKFLLHFVKESKQDESGMPNNRFLAERTGGTYSTLKVQPAELEDSGVYFCASSQASGTRHEQYFGPGTRLTVT.

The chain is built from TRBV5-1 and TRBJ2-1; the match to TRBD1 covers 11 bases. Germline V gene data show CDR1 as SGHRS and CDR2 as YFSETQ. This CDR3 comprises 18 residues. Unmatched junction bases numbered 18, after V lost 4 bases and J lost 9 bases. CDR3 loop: CASSPGLTGTGGVGEQFF. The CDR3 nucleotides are TGCGCCAGCAGCCCTGGATTAACCGGGACAGGGGGTGTAGGTGAGCAGTTCTTC.

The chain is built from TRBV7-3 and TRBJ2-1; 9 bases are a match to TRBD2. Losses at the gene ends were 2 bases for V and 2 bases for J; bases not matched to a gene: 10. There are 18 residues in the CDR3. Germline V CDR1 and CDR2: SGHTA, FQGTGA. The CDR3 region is CASSLGFLAGDAYNEQFF. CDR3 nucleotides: TGTGCCAGCAGCTTAGGGTTTTTAGCGGGAGATGCCTACAATGAGCAGTTCTTC.

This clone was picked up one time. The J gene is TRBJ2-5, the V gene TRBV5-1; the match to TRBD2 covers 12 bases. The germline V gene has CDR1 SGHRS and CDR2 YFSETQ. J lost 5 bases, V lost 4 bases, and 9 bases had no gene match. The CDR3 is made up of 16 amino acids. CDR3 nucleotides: TGCGCCAGCAGCATCGGACTAGCGGGGTATTCGGAGACCCAGTACTTC. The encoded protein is CASSIGLAGYSETQYF.

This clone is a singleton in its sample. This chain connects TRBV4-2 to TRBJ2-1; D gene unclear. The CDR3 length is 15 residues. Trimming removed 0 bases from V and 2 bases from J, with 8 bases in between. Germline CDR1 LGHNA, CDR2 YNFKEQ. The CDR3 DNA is TGTGCCAGCAGCCAAGAGAGTAACGCCTACAATGAGCAGTTCTTC. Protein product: CASSQESNAYNEQFF.

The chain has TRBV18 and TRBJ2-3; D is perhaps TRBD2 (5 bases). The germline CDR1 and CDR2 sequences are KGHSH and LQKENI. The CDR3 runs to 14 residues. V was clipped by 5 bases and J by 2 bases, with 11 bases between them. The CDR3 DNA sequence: TGTGCCAGCTCATCAGGACTGATCACAGATACGCAGTATTTT. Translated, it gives CASSSGLITDTQYF. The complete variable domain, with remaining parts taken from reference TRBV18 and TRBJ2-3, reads NAGVMQNPRHLVRRRGQEARLRCSPMKGHSHVYWYRQLPEEGLKFMVYLQKENIIDESGMPKERFSAEFPKEGPSILRIQQVVRGDSAAYFCASSSGLITDTQYFGPGTRLTVL.

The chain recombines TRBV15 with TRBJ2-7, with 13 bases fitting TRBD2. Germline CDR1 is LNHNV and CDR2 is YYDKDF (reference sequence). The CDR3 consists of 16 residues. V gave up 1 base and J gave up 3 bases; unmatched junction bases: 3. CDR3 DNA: TGTGCCACCAGCAGAGGGACTAGCGGGAGCTTCTACGAGCAGTACTTC. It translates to CATSRGTSGSFYEQYF.

The CDR3 is CASSLGQGNQETQYF. CDR3 nucleotides: TGCGCCAGCAGCTTGGGGCAGGGGAATCAAGAGACCCAGTACTTC. V and J are TRBV5-1 and TRBJ2-5; a weak D match, TRBD1 (6 bases). Trimming took off 0 bases at V and 2 bases at J, with 11 bases between the two ends. Germline values: CDR1 SGHRS, CDR2 YFSETQ. This CDR3 region has 15 residues.

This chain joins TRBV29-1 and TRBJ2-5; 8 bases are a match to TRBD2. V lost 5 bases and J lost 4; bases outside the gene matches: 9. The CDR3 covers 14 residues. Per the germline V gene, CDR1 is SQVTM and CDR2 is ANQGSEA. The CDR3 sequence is CSVSGRGPSETQYF. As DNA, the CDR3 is TGCAGCGTTAGCGGGAGAGGGCCGTCAGAGACCCAGTACTTC.

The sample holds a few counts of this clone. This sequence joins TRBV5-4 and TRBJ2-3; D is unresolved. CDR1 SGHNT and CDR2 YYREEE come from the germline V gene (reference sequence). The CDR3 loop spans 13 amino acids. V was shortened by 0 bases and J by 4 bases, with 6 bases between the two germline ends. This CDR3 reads CASSLGSPDTQYF. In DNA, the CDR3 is TGTGCCAGCAGCTTGGGGAGCCCAGATACGCAGTATTTT.

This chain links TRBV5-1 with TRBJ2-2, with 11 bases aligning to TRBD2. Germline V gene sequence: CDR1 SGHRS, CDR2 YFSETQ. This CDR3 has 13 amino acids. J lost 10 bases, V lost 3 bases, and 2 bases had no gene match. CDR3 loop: CASSSGLAEELFF. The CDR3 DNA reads TGCGCCAGCAGCTCGGGACTAGCGGAGGAGCTGTTTTTT.

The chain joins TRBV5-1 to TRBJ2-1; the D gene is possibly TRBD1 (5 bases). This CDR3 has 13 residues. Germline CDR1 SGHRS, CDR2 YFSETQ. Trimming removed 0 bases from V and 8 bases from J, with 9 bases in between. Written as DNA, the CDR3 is TGCGCCAGCAGCTTGGGACAGTACTATGAGCAGTTCTTC. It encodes CASSLGQYYEQFF.

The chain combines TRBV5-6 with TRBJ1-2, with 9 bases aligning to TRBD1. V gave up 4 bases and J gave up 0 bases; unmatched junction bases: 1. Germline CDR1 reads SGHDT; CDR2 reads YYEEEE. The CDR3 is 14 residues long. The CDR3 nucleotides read TGTGCCAGCAGCCGGGACAGGGCTAACTATGGCTACACCTTC. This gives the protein CASSRDRANYGYTF.

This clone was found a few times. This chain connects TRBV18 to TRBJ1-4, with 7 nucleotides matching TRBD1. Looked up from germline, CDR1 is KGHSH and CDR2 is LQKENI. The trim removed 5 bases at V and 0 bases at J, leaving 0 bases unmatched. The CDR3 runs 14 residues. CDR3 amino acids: CASSTGATNEKLFF. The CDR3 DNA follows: TGTGCCAGCTCAACAGGGGCAACTAATGAAAAACTGTTTTTT.

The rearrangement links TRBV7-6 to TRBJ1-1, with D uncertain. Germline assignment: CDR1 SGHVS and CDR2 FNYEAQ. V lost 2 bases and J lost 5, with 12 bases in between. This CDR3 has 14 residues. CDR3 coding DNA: TGTGCCAGCAGCTTATTGCCTAGCGATACTGAAGCTTTCTTT. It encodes CASSLLPSDTEAFF.

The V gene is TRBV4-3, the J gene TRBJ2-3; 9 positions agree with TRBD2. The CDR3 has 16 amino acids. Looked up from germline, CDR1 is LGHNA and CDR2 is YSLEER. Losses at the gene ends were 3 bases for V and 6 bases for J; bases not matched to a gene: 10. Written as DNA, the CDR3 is TGCGCCAGCAGCCACGCCGGGACTAGCCCGACGGATACGCAGTATTTT. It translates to CASSHAGTSPTDTQYF.

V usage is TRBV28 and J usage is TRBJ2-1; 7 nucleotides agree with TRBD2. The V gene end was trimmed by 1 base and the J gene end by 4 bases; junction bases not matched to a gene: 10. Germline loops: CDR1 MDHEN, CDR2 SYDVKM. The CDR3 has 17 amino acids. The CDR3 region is CASSLYPSGGSYNEQFF. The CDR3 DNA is TGTGCCAGCAGTTTATATCCCTCAGGCGGGAGTTACAATGAGCAGTTCTTC.

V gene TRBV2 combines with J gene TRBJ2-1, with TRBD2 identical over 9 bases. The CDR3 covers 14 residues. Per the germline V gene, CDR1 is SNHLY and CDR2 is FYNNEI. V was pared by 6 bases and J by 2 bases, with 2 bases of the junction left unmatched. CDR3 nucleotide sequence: TGTGCCAGCAGGGCGGGGGGGCCCTACAATGAGCAGTTCTTC. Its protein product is CASRAGGPYNEQFF.

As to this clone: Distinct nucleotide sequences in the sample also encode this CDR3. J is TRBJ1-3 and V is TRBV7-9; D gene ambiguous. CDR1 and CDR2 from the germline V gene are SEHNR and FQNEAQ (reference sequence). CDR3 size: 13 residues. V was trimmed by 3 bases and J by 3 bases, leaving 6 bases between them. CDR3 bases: TGTGCCAGCAGCTTGCTCAGTGGAAACACCATATATTTT. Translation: CASSLLSGNTIYF.

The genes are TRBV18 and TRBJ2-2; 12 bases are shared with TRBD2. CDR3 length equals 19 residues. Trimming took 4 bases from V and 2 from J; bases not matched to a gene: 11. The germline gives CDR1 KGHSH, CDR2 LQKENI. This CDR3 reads CASSQLPSSGGENTGELFF. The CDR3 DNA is TGTGCCAGCTCACAACTCCCCTCTAGCGGGGGGGAAAACACCGGGGAGCTGTTTTTT.

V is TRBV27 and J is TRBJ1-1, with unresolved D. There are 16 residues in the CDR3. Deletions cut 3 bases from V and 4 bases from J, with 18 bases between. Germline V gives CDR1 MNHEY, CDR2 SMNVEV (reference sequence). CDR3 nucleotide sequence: TGTGCCAGCAGTTTGGATGTGGAGTGGGAGAGCACTGAAGCTTTCTTT. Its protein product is CASSLDVEWESTEAFF.

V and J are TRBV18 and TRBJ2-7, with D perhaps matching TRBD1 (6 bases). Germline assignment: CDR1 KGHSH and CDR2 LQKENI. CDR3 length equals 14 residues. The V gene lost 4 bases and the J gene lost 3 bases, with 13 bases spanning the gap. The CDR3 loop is CASSLQGVGYEQYF. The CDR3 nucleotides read TGTGCCAGCTCACTACAGGGCGTCGGCTACGAGCAGTACTTC. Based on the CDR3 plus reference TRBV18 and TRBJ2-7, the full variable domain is NAGVMQNPRHLVRRRGQEARLRCSPMKGHSHVYWYRQLPEEGLKFMVYLQKENIIDESGMPKERFSAEFPKEGPSILRIQQVVRGDSAAYFCASSLQGVGYEQYFGPGTRLTVT.

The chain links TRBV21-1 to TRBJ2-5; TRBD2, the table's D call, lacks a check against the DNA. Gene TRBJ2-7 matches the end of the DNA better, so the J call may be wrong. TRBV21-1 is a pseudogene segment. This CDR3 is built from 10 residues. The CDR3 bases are TGTGCCAGCAGTACCTACGAGCAGTACTTC. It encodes CASSTYEQYF.

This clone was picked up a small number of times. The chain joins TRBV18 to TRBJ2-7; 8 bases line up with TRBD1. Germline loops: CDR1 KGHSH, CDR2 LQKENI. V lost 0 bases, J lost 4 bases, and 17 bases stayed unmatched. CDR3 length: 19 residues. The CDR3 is CASSPPLQWTGRFEYEQYF. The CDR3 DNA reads TGTGCCAGCTCACCACCCCTACAGTGGACAGGGAGGTTCGAATACGAGCAGTACTTC.